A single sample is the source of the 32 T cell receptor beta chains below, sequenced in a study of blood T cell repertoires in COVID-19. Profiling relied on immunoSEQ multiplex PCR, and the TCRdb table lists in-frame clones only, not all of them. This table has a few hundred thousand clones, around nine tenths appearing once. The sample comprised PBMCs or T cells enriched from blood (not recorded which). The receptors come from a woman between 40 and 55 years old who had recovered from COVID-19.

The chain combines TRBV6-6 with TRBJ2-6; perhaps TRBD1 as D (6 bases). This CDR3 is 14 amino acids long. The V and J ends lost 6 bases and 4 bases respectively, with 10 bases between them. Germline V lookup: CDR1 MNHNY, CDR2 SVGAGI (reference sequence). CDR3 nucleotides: TGTGCCAGCAGCCTAGGGGGAGGGGCCAACGTCCTGACTTTC. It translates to CASSLGGGANVLTF.

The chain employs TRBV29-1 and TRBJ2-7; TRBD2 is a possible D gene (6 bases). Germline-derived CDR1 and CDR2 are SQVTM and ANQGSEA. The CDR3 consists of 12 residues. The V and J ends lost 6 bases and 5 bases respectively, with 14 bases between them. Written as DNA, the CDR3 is TGCAGCGTCGAGGAGGGAGTGAACGAGCAGTACTTC. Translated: CSVEEGVNEQYF.

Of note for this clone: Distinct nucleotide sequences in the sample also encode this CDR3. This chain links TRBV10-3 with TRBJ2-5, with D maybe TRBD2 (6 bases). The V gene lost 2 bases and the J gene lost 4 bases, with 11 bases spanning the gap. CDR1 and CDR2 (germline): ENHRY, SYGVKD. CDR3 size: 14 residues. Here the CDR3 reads CAISEGQGGETQYF. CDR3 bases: TGTGCCATCAGTGAGGGGCAGGGAGGAGAGACCCAGTACTTC.

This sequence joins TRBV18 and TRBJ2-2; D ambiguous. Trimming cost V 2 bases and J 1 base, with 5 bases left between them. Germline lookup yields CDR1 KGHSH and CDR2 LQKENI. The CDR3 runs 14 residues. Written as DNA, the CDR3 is TGTGCCAGCTCACCAGAACAGAACACCGGGGAGCTGTTTTTT. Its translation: CASSPEQNTGELFF.

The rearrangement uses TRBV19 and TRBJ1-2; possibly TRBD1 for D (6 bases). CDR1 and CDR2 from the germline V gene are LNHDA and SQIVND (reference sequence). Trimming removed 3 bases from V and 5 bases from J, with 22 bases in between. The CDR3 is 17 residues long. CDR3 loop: CASSIYPSTDRSYGYTF. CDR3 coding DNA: TGTGCCAGTAGTATCTACCCATCTACAGACAGGAGTTATGGCTACACCTTC. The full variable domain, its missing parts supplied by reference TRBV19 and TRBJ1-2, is DGGITQSPKYLFRKEGQNVTLSCEQNLNHDAMYWYRQDPGQGLRLIYYSQIVNDFQKGDIAEGYSVSREKKESFPLTVTSAQKNPTAFYLCASSIYPSTDRSYGYTFGSGTRLTVV.

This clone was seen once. CDR3 sequence: CASSPTQGGKTQYF. CDR3 nucleotide sequence: TGTGCCAGCTCACCAACACAGGGCGGAAAGACCCAGTACTTC. The rearrangement links TRBV18 to TRBJ2-5; D might be TRBD1 (6 bases). The ends were cut back, 2 bases at V and 6 bases at J, with 13 bases in the middle. This CDR3 spans 14 amino acids. Germline-derived CDR1 and CDR2 are KGHSH and LQKENI.

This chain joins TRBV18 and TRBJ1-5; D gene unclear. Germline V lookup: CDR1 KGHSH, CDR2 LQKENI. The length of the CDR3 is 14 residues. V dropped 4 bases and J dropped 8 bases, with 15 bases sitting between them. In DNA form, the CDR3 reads TGTGCCAGCTCACTCGCGGGTTTTTCTGAGCCCCAGCATTTT. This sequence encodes CASSLAGFSEPQHF.

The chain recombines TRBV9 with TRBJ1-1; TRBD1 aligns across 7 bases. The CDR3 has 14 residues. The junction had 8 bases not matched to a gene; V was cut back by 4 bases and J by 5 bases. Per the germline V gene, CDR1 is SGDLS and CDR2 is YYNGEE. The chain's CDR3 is CASSPRQGFTEAFF. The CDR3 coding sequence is TGTGCCAGCAGCCCCAGACAGGGTTTTACTGAAGCTTTCTTT.

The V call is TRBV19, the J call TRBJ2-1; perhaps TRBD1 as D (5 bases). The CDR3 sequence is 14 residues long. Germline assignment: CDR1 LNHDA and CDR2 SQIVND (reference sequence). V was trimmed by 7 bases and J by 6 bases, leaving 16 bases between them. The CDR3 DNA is TGTGCCAGTACTGGCTTCCAGGGTCTCAATGAGCAGTTCTTC. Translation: CASTGFQGLNEQFF.

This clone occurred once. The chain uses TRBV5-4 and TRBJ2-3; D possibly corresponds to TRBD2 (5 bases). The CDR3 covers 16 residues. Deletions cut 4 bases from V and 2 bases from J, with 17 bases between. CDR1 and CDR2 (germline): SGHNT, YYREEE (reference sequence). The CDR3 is CASSQAAGAVTDTQYF. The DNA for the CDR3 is TGTGCCAGCAGCCAGGCGGCGGGCGCAGTCACAGATACGCAGTATTTT.

The CDR3 is CASCADRGPANYGYTF. The CDR3 DNA sequence: TGCGCCAGCTGCGCGGACAGGGGGCCGGCTAACTATGGCTACACCTTC. This rearrangement joins TRBV5-1 to TRBJ1-2; 11 bases agree with TRBD1. Germline assignment: CDR1 SGHRS and CDR2 YFSETQ. V dropped 7 bases and J dropped 0; count of bases not matched to a gene: 8. The CDR3 is made up of 16 amino acids. Complete variable domain (other parts from reference TRBV5-1 and TRBJ1-2): KAGVTQTPRYLIKTRGQQVTLSCSPISGHRSVSWYQQTPGQGLQFLFEYFSETQRNKGNFPGRFSGRQFSNSRSEMNVSTLELGDSALYLCASCADRGPANYGYTFGSGTRLTVV.

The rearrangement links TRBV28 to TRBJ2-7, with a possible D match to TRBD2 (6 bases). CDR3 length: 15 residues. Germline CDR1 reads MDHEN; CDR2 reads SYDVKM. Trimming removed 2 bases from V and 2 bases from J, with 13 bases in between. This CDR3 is CASSLAGTATYEQYF. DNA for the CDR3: TGTGCCAGCAGTTTAGCGGGGACGGCCACCTACGAGCAGTACTTC.

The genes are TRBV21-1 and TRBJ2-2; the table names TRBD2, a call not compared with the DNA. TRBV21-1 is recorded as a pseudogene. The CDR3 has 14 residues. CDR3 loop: CASSKSAVPGELFF. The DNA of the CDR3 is TGTGCCAGCAGCAAATCAGCGGTCCCCGGGGAGCTGTTTTTT.

Here the CDR3 reads CAWSITGGADTQYF. DNA of the CDR3: TGTGCCTGGAGCATTACAGGGGGCGCAGATACGCAGTATTTT. This chain links TRBV30 with TRBJ2-3; 9 nucleotides line up with TRBD1. Germline V gives CDR1 GTSNPN, CDR2 SVGIG (reference sequence). The CDR3 runs 14 residues. V shed 3 bases and J 4 bases; nucleotides not matched to a gene: 5.

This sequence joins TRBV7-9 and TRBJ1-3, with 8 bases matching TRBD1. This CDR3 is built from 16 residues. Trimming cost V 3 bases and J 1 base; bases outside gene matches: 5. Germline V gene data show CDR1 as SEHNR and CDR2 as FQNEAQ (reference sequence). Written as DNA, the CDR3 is TGTGCCAGCAGCTTCGGACAGGGTCCATCTGGAAACACCATATATTTT. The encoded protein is CASSFGQGPSGNTIYF. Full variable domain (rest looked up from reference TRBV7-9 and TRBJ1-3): DTGVSQNPRHKITKRGQNVTFRCDPISEHNRLYWYRQTLGQGPEFLTYFQNEAQLEKSRLLSDRFSAERPKGSFSTLEIQRTEQGDSAMYLCASSFGQGPSGNTIYFGEGSWLTVV.

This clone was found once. The CDR3 DNA is TGTGCCACCAGTGATCAGGGGCTCCCAGATCAGCCCCAGCATTTT. Protein: CATSDQGLPDQPQHF. J is TRBJ1-5 and V is TRBV24-1; D perhaps matches TRBD1 (6 bases). Trimming removed 3 bases from V and 5 bases from J, with 13 bases in between. In germline, CDR1 is KGHDR, CDR2 SFDVKD. This CDR3 spans 15 amino acids.

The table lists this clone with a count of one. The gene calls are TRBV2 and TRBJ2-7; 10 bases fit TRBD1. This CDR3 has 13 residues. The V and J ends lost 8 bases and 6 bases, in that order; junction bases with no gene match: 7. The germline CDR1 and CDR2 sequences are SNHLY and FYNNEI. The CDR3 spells CASGATGGREQYF. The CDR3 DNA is TGTGCCAGCGGAGCGACAGGGGGCCGCGAGCAGTACTTC.

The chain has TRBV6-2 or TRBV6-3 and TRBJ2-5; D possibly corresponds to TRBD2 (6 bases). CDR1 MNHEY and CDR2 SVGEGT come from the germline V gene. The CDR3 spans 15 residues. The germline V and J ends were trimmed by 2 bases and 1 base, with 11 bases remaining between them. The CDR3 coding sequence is TGTGCCAGCAGTTACGCGGGGACTTTCCAAGAGACCCAGTACTTC. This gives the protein CASSYAGTFQETQYF.

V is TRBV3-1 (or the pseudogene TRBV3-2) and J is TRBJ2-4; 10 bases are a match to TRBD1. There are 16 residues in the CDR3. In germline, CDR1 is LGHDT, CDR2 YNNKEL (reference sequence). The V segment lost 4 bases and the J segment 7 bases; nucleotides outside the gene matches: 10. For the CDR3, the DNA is TGTGCCAGCAGCCGTTGGACAGGGGGGCGTTGGAACATTCAGTACTTC. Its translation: CASSRWTGGRWNIQYF.

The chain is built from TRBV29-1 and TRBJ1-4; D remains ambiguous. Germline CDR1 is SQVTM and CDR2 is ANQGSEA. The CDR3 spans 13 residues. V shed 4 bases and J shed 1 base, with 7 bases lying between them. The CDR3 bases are TGCAGCGTTGTATCCGGAACTAATGAAAAACTGTTTTTT. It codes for CSVVSGTNEKLFF.

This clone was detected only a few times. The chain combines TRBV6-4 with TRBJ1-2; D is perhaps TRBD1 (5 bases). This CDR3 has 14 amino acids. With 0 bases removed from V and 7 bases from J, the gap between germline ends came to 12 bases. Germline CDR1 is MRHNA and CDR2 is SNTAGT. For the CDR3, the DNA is TGTGCCAGCAGTGACTCACCCAGGGCGGCTGGCTACACCTTC. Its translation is CASSDSPRAAGYTF.

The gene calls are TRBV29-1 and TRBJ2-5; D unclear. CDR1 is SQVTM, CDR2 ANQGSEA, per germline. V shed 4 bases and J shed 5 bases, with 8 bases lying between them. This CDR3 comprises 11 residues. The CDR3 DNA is TGCAGCGTTGCCCCCTCGGAGACCCAGTACTTC. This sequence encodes CSVAPSETQYF.

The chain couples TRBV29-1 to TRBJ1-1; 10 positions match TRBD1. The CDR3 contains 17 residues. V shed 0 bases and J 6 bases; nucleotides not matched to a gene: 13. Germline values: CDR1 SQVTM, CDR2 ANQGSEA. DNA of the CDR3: TGCAGCGTTGAAGATTATAACCCGGGACAGGGGACGGCTGAAGCTTTCTTT. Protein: CSVEDYNPGQGTAEAFF.

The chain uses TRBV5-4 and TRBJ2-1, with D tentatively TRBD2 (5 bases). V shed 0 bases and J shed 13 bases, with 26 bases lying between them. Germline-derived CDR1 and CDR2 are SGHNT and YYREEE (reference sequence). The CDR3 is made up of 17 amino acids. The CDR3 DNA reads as TGTGCCAGCAGCTTGGCGGTCGGGGTGGGGATAATACTCTACCAGTTCTTC. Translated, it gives CASSLAVGVGIILYQFF.

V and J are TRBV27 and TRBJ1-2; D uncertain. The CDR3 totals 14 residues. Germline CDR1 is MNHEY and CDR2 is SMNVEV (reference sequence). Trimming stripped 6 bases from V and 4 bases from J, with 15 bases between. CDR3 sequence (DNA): TGTGCCAGCAGGGCTCTGGGCTCCCCCTATGGCTACACCTTC. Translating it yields CASRALGSPYGYTF.

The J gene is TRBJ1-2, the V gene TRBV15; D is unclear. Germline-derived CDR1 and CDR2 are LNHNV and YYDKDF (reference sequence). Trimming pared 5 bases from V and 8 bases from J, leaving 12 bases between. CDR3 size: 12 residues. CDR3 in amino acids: CATSLDTGGYTF. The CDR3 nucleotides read TGTGCCACCAGCCTCGACACCGGCGGCTACACCTTC.

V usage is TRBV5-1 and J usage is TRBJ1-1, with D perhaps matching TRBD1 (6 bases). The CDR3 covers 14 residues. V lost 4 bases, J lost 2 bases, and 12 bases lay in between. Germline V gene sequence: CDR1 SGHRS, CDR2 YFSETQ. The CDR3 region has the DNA TGCGCCAGCAGCAAGTGGACAGATAACACTGAAGCTTTCTTT. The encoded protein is CASSKWTDNTEAFF.

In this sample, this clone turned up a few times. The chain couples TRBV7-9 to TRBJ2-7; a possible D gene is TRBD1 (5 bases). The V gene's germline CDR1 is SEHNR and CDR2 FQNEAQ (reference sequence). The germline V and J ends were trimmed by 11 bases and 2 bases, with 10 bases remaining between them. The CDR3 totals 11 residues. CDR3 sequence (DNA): TGTGCCGGGGCCTCCACCTACGAGCAGTACTTC. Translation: CAGASTYEQYF.

The CDR3, as DNA: TGCGCCAGCAGCCAAGTGGCCGGGGGAGACTCACCCCTCCACTTT. It codes for CASSQVAGGDSPLHF. The chain uses TRBV4-1 and TRBJ1-6, with D perhaps matching TRBD1 (5 bases). This CDR3 is 15 amino acids long. Per germline, CDR1 MGHRA and CDR2 YSYEKL. Trimming removed 1 base at V and 10 bases at J, with 14 bases between.

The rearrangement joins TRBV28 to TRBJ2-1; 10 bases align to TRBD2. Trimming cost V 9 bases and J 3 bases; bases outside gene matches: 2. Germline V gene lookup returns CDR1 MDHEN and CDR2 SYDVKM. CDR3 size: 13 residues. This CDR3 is CASGTSVYNEQFF. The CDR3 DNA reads TGTGCCAGTGGGACTAGCGTCTACAATGAGCAGTTCTTC.

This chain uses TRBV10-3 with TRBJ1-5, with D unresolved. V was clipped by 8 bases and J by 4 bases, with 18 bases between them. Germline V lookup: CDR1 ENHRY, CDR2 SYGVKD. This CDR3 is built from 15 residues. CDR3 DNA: TGTGCCATCGCTCCCGGGGTGGATCGAAATCAGCCCCAGCATTTT. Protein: CAIAPGVDRNQPQHF.

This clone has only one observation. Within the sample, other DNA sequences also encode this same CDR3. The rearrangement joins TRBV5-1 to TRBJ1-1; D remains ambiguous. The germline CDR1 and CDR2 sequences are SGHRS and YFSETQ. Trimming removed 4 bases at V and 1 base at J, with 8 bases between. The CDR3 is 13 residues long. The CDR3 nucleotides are TGCGCCAGCAGCCTGGGGAGGAACACTGAAGCTTTCTTT. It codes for CASSLGRNTEAFF.